This T cell receptor (beta chain) was identified during a study of blood T cell repertoires in COVID-19. The table came from immunoSEQ multiplex PCR; TCRdb's copy has only in-frame clones and leaves some out. The sample lists fewer than 200,000 clones, just under 85% occurring once. Trimming pared 3 bases from V and 7 bases from J, leaving 15 bases between. CDR3 length: 15 amino acids. The germline gives CDR1 LGHNA, CDR2 YSLEER. V and J are TRBV4-3 and TRBJ2-2, with a weak D call TRBD1 (6 bases). This TCR came from a man aged 40-49 years who had recovered from COVID-19. Material for sequencing was peripheral blood. The CDR3 sequence: CASSHQPRGDGELFF. In nucleotides, the CDR3 is TGCGCCAGCAGCCACCAACCCAGGGGAGACGGGGAGCTGTTTTTT.